This T cell receptor (beta chain) was profiled in a study of cytomegalovirus exposure and HLA in healthy donors. Findings and caveats of the study: Prediction of most subjects' HLA-A and HLA-B alleles by TCR beta sequences was reportedly accurate. In an earlier analysis, productive rearrangement rates for most beta V segments clustered near 87% or 30%. DRB1 showed the most TCR associations and HLA-C the fewest in a later analysis, as rates varied by HLA locus. Serostatus for CMV was the only available immune exposure information.

Remarks on this clone: Its antigen is unknown.

PCR used 60 Vbeta primers and 13 Jbeta primers. Here immunoSEQ multiplex PCR was the method, and the copy in TCRdb shows in-frame clones only, minus some. The sample gives 170,000 or so clones, about four fifths of which show up once; more than 0.4% is in the top ten. This CDR3 spans 13 amino acids. The germline V gene encodes CDR1 SGHTA and CDR2 FQGNSA. Trimming stripped 5 bases from V and 3 bases from J, with 8 bases between. The clonotype originates from a woman in her forties or fifties in good health and CMV-seronegative. Sample: PBMCs. The V and J genes are TRBV7-2 and TRBJ2-4; tentatively, D is TRBD2 (5 bases). CDR3 DNA sequence: TGTGCCAGCAGCCTACGGGACAAAAACATTCAGTACTTC. Translating it yields CASSLRDKNIQYF. Based on the CDR3 plus reference TRBV7-2 and TRBJ2-4, the full variable domain is GAGVSQSPSNKVTEKGKDVELRCDPISGHTALYWYRQSLGQGLEFLIYFQGNSAPDKSGLPSDRFSAERTGGSVSTLTIQRTQQEDSAVYLCASSLRDKNIQYFGAGTRLSVL.